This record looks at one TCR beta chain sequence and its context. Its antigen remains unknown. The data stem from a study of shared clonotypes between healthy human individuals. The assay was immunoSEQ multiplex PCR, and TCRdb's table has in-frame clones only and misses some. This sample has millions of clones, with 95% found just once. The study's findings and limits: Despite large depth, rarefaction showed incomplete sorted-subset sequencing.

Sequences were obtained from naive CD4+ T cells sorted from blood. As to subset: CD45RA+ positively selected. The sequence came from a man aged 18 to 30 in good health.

The CDR3 loop reads CASSYPPGTGNYGYTF. The CDR3 coding sequence is TGTGCCAGCAGCTACCCCCCCGGGACAGGGAACTATGGCTACACCTTC. V and J are TRBV28 and TRBJ1-2; TRBD1 aligns across 9 bases. From germline, CDR1 is MDHEN and CDR2 SYDVKM. The CDR3 contains 16 residues. V was clipped by 6 bases and J by 2 bases; unmatched bases: 10.